Shown below are 30 T cell receptor beta chains from a single sample sequenced in a study of somatic mutations in cytotoxic T cells in rheumatoid arthritis. The assay was immunoSEQ multiplex PCR, and TCRdb's table has in-frame clones only and misses some. There are 8,500 to 13,000 clones in the sample; over 65% occur only once, and around 35% lies in the top ten. Sequencing was done on a sample of CD8+ T cells sorted from blood. These receptors came from an adult with rheumatoid arthritis.

The chain has TRBV5-1 and TRBJ2-1, with D unclear. The V end lost 4 bases, the J end lost 6 bases, and 11 bases lay between the germline ends. The germline gives CDR1 SGHRS, CDR2 YFSETQ. The CDR3 runs to 13 residues. The CDR3 DNA follows: TGCGCCAGCAGCGCGACTCCCAGCAATGAGCAGTTCTTC. Encoded protein: CASSATPSNEQFF.

Concerning this clone: Its ends do not fully match the called genes, so a read error is possible. The J gene is TRBJ1-5, the V gene TRBV19; D gene uncertain. The length of the CDR3 is 17 residues. Germline loops: CDR1 LNHDA, CDR2 SQIVND (reference sequence). The CDR3 protein is CASSIGSGFNRRQPQHF. Written as DNA, the CDR3 is TGTGCCAGTAGTATTGGGTCGGGGTTCAATCGCAGGCAGCCCCAGCACTTT.

The gene calls are TRBV9 and TRBJ1-1; D is unclear. This CDR3 region has 16 residues. Per the germline V gene, CDR1 is SGDLS and CDR2 is YYNGEE. The germline V and J ends were trimmed by 4 bases and 1 base, with 17 bases remaining between them. The CDR3 here is CASSPLPGNANTEAFF. DNA of the CDR3: TGTGCCAGCAGCCCCCTTCCTGGTAATGCGAACACTGAAGCTTTCTTT.

This clone was seen a few times. The chain carries TRBV4-1 and TRBJ1-1, with D uncertain. The CDR3 contains 15 residues. Trimming removed 3 bases at V and 1 base at J, with 12 bases between. CDR1 and CDR2 (germline): MGHRA, YSYEKL. CDR3 in DNA: TGCGCCAGCAGCCAGGAGAGGGTGGGGAACACTGAAGCTTTCTTT. Translated, it gives CASSQERVGNTEAFF.

The chain carries TRBV19 and TRBJ1-2, with TRBD1 as a possible D gene (5 bases). Germline CDR1 reads LNHDA; CDR2 reads SQIVND (reference sequence). The V end was cut by 10 bases, the J end by 2 bases, with 23 bases between. This CDR3 is built from 16 residues. Here the CDR3 DNA reads TGTGCCACCAAGGGTCCCTTGACAGTCGCAAACTATGGCTACACCTTC. Residues: CATKGPLTVANYGYTF.

This clone appeared a few times. V usage is TRBV27 and J usage is TRBJ1-6, with D perhaps matching TRBD1 (5 bases). There are 15 residues in the CDR3. V lost 1 base and J 7 bases, leaving 11 bases between the germline ends. Looked up from germline, CDR1 is MNHEY and CDR2 is SMNVEV (reference sequence). This CDR3 is CASSLFQGSNSPLHF. For the CDR3, the DNA is TGTGCCAGCAGTTTATTCCAGGGAAGCAATTCACCCCTCCACTTT.

This clone was counted once. The chain links TRBV15 to TRBJ2-5; D could derive from TRBD1 or TRBD2 (7 bases each). CDR3 size: 15 residues. Trimming took 3 bases from V and 4 from J, leaving 15 bases between them. Germline CDR1 LNHNV, CDR2 YYDKDF (reference sequence). The CDR3 spells CATSSTSGGGETQYF. The CDR3 DNA reads TGTGCCACCAGCAGTACGTCAGGGGGGGGAGAGACCCAGTACTTC.

The rearrangement links TRBV6-5 to TRBJ1-2; the D gene is possibly TRBD1 (5 bases). With 4 bases removed from V and 2 bases from J, the gap between germline ends came to 17 bases. This CDR3 has 16 residues. Germline-derived CDR1 and CDR2 are MNHEY and SVGAGI. The CDR3 DNA reads as TGTGCCAGCAGTTTCGTCGGGCCAGGGTGGAACTATGGCTACACCTTC. This gives the protein CASSFVGPGWNYGYTF.

V and J are TRBV5-5 and TRBJ1-2, with 10 bases aligning to TRBD1. J lost 3 bases, V lost 7 bases, and 6 bases had no gene match. Germline CDR1 is SGHKS and CDR2 is YYEKEE (reference sequence). CDR3 size: 14 residues. This CDR3 reads CASLPGQGYYGYTF. The DNA of the CDR3 is TGTGCCAGCCTTCCGGGACAGGGGTACTATGGCTACACCTTC.

The CDR3 DNA reads as TGTGCCAGTCGAGACCCCCTCGATGGCTACACCTTC. Translated: CASRDPLDGYTF. The chain recombines TRBV28 with TRBJ1-2; no reliable D call. The CDR3 is 12 residues long. The V end was cut by 9 bases, the J end by 6 bases, with 14 bases between. From germline, CDR1 is MDHEN and CDR2 SYDVKM.

Only one count was recorded for this clone. The chain employs TRBV7-6 and TRBJ2-3; either TRBD1 or TRBD2 may fit D (5 bases each). CDR1 is SGHVS and CDR2 is FNYEAQ in the germline V gene. CDR3 size: 15 residues. The V end was cut by 5 bases, the J end by 1 base, with 13 bases between. The chain's CDR3 is CASSPYGAGTDTQYF. In DNA, the CDR3 is TGTGCCAGCAGCCCCTACGGGGCTGGCACAGATACGCAGTATTTT. The complete variable domain, with remaining parts taken from reference TRBV7-6 and TRBJ2-3, reads GAGVSQSPRYKVTKRGQDVALRCDPISGHVSLYWYRQALGQGPEFLTYFNYEAQQDKSGLPNDRFSAERPEGSISTLTIQRTEQRDSAMYRCASSPYGAGTDTQYFGPGTRLTVL.

This chain joins TRBV6-6 and TRBJ2-7; a weak D match, TRBD2 (5 bases). Looked up from germline, CDR1 is MNHNY and CDR2 is SVGAGI (reference sequence). This CDR3 has 14 amino acids. V was shortened by 0 bases and J by 6 bases, with 12 bases between the two germline ends. The CDR3: CASSYSPEGGEQYF. DNA for the CDR3: TGTGCCAGCAGTTACTCCCCGGAAGGAGGCGAGCAGTACTTC.

CDR3 nucleotide sequence: TGTGCCAGCAGCCCACCGGGACAGGGGAATGGCTACACCTTC. Translation: CASSPPGQGNGYTF. The chain couples TRBV14 to TRBJ1-2; 10 bases align to TRBD1. Germline lookup yields CDR1 SGHDN and CDR2 FVKESK. The CDR3 has 14 amino acids. The ends lost 4 bases at V and 6 bases at J; junction bases unmatched: 5.

The V call is TRBV29-1, the J call TRBJ2-7, with D perhaps matching TRBD2 (7 bases). The germline V gene has CDR1 SQVTM and CDR2 ANQGSEA. The V end lost 2 bases, the J end lost 3 bases, and 14 bases lay between the germline ends. The CDR3 spans 14 residues. The DNA for the CDR3 is TGCAGCGTTGAAAAGGGGGGGACCGTCTACGAGCAGTACTTC. Protein sequence: CSVEKGGTVYEQYF.

V usage is TRBV7-6 and J usage is TRBJ2-7; D may be TRBD1 or TRBD2 (5 bases each). V was pared by 5 bases and J by 5 bases, with 16 bases between. This CDR3 spans 14 amino acids. In germline, CDR1 is SGHVS, CDR2 FNYEAQ. The DNA of the CDR3 is TGTGCCAGCAGCGCCCGGGACCTCATCCACGAGCAGTACTTC. It is translated as CASSARDLIHEQYF.

This clone was recorded a few times. Here the CDR3 DNA reads TGTGCCAGCAGCTCCAGGACAAACTCCTACGAGCAGTACTTC. This codes for CASSSRTNSYEQYF. The chain joins TRBV13 to TRBJ2-7; D possibly corresponds to TRBD1 (5 bases). Germline CDR1 is PRHDT and CDR2 is FYEKMQ (reference sequence). Trimming removed 4 bases at V and 0 bases at J, with 10 bases between. The CDR3 covers 14 residues.

The CDR3 loop reads CASGYTGQGYGYTF. Here the CDR3 DNA reads TGTGCCAGCGGATACACCGGACAGGGCTATGGCTACACCTTC. This chain links TRBV7-2 with TRBJ1-2; TRBD1 matches at 8 bases. Germline loops: CDR1 SGHTA, CDR2 FQGNSA. J gave up 4 bases and V 8 bases, and 9 bases lay outside the gene matches. The CDR3 spans 14 residues. Full variable domain (rest looked up from reference TRBV7-2 and TRBJ1-2): GAGVSQSPSNKVTEKGKDVELRCDPISGHTALYWYRQSLGQGLEFLIYFQGNSAPDKSGLPSDRFSAERTGGSVSTLTIQRTQQEDSAVYLCASGYTGQGYGYTFGSGTRLTVV.

The rearrangement links TRBV27 to TRBJ2-1; D might be TRBD2 (6 bases). The CDR3 has 14 residues. The germline V gene has CDR1 MNHEY and CDR2 SMNVEV (reference sequence). Trimming left V 6 bases short and J 4 bases short, with 13 bases between. The DNA for the CDR3 is TGTGCCAGCAGATCTACGACTAGTTACAATGAGCAGTTCTTC. Its translation is CASRSTTSYNEQFF.

This rearrangement joins TRBV7-9 to TRBJ1-2, with unresolved D. V was clipped by 5 bases and J by 4 bases, with 14 bases between them. CDR1 is SEHNR and CDR2 is FQNEAQ in the germline V gene (reference sequence). The CDR3 is made up of 14 amino acids. The CDR3 spells CASSPLMVGYGYTF. The CDR3 DNA follows: TGTGCCAGCAGCCCACTTATGGTAGGCTATGGCTACACCTTC.

This clone was found a few times. This sequence joins TRBV2 and TRBJ1-5; TRBD1 might be the D (6 bases). There are 13 residues in the CDR3. Per germline, CDR1 SNHLY and CDR2 FYNNEI. The V end was cut by 7 bases, the J end by 6 bases, with 13 bases between. The CDR3 loop reads CASKFKQGQPQHF. The CDR3, as DNA: TGTGCCAGCAAGTTTAAACAGGGTCAGCCCCAGCATTTT.

Only one count was recorded for this clone. The chain recombines TRBV5-1 with TRBJ1-2; 9 positions agree with TRBD1. CDR1 and CDR2 (germline): SGHRS, YFSETQ. With 2 bases clipped from V and 8 bases from J, the junction kept 13 bases outside the gene matches. There are 16 residues in the CDR3. The CDR3 sequence is CASSFPGQGSSGGYTF. The CDR3 DNA is TGCGCCAGCAGCTTCCCGGGACAGGGCAGCTCGGGGGGCTACACCTTC.

This clone appeared a single time. V gene TRBV29-1 combines with J gene TRBJ2-5; tentatively, D is TRBD2 (6 bases). CDR1 and CDR2 (germline): SQVTM, ANQGSEA. Trimming removed 4 bases from V and 7 bases from J, with 10 bases in between. This CDR3 comprises 11 residues. CDR3 amino acids: CSVGGSGTQYF. CDR3 bases: TGCAGCGTTGGGGGTAGCGGGACCCAGTACTTC. Full variable domain (outside the CDR3, taken from reference TRBV29-1 and TRBJ2-5): SAVISQKPSRDICQRGTSLTIQCQVDSQVTMMFWYRQQPGQSLTLIATANQGSEATYESGFVIDKFPISRPNLTFSTLTVSNMSPEDSSIYLCSVGGSGTQYFGPGTRLLVL.

The chain recombines TRBV4-1 with TRBJ1-1; 7 bases map to TRBD1. The length of the CDR3 is 13 residues. The junction had 8 bases not matched to a gene; V was cut back by 5 bases and J by 8 bases. CDR1 and CDR2 (germline): MGHRA, YSYEKL. Written as DNA, the CDR3 is TGCGCCAGCAGCGTCCACAGGGGTGGCGAAGCTTTCTTT. This translates into CASSVHRGGEAFF.

The gene calls are TRBV6-1 and TRBJ2-1; D is possibly TRBD1 (6 bases). V lost 3 bases, J lost 3 bases, and 15 bases lay in between. CDR1 and CDR2 from the germline V gene are MNHNS and SASEGT. The CDR3 totals 16 residues. The CDR3 region has the DNA TGTGCCAGCAGTGAGAACAGGGAAGTATTCTACAATGAGCAGTTCTTC. This translates into CASSENREVFYNEQFF.

The chain has TRBV7-9 and TRBJ2-7; D may correspond to TRBD1 or TRBD2 (5 bases each). V was shortened by 1 base and J by 6 bases, with 7 bases between the two germline ends. The germline V gene has CDR1 SEHNR and CDR2 FQNEAQ (reference sequence). The length of the CDR3 is 12 residues. The chain's CDR3 is CASSLGGVEQYF. In DNA, the CDR3 is TGTGCCAGCAGCTTAGGAGGGGTCGAGCAGTACTTC. Full variable domain (remainder filled in from reference TRBV7-9 and TRBJ2-7): DTGVSQNPRHKITKRGQNVTFRCDPISEHNRLYWYRQTLGQGPEFLTYFQNEAQLEKSRLLSDRFSAERPKGSFSTLEIQRTEQGDSAMYLCASSLGGVEQYFGPGTRLTVT.

The chain is built from TRBV10-3 and TRBJ2-1, with TRBD2 matching 9 bases. This CDR3 is built from 16 residues. V lost 1 base and J lost 5; bases outside the gene matches: 6. Germline CDR1 and CDR2: ENHRY and SYGVKD. CDR3 sequence (DNA): TGTGCCATCAGTGAGTACAGCGGGGGGATCAACAATGAGCAGTTCTTC. Protein sequence: CAISEYSGGINNEQFF.

This chain uses TRBV6-4 with TRBJ2-1; the match to TRBD2 covers 10 bases. V lost 1 base and J lost 5; bases outside the gene matches: 5. Germline CDR1 reads MRHNA; CDR2 reads SNTAGT. This CDR3 contains 16 residues. The CDR3 sequence: CASSDFLAGDHNEQFF. CDR3 bases: TGTGCCAGCAGTGACTTCCTAGCGGGGGATCACAATGAGCAGTTCTTC.

This clone turned up a few times. The chain joins TRBV27 to TRBJ2-7; a possible D gene is TRBD2 (6 bases). The CDR3 runs 14 residues. The germline CDR1 and CDR2 sequences are MNHEY and SMNVEV (reference sequence). V dropped 7 bases and J dropped 11 bases, with 24 bases sitting between them. The CDR3 nucleotides read TGTGCCAGCAAGCCATCAAGCGGGCTAAGACCTGAGTACTTC. Translating it yields CASKPSSGLRPEYF.

The chain uses TRBV9 and TRBJ2-1, with 15 positions matching TRBD2. Germline V gene sequence: CDR1 SGDLS, CDR2 YYNGEE. Trimming cost V 4 bases and J 2 bases; bases outside gene matches: 16. The CDR3 runs to 21 residues. CDR3 amino acids: CASSHRTTGTSGGYAYNEQFF. The CDR3 coding sequence is TGTGCCAGCAGCCACCGTACGACCGGGACTAGCGGGGGGTATGCCTACAATGAGCAGTTCTTC.

The CDR3 protein is CASSSSVSYNEQFF. DNA of the CDR3: TGTGCCAGCAGTTCAAGTGTCTCCTACAATGAGCAGTTCTTC. This chain joins TRBV6-5 and TRBJ2-1, with D hard to call. Germline V gene data show CDR1 as MNHEY and CDR2 as SVGAGI. The CDR3 runs to 14 residues. V was trimmed by 4 bases and J by 0 bases, leaving 7 bases between them.